One and the same sample provided the 29 T cell receptor beta chains below, sequenced in a study of blood T cells in healthy people across ages. A second roughly 7 to 11 cycle PCR used barcoded and J-beta primers. One entry per CDR3 protein, called by TCRdb with MiXCR from the 5' RACE reads. Of 1.4 million to 1.5 million distinct CDR3 sequences in the sample, about 40% were seen once. The sequencing sample was made of blood. These receptors came from a woman between 18 and 30 years old in good health.

This clonotype was counted a few times. The genes are TRBV27 and TRBJ2-7; TRBD2 aligns across 8 bases. Germline CDR1 reads MNHEY; CDR2 reads SMNVEV (reference sequence). After removal of 4 bases from V and 2 bases from J, the junction contained 4 bases not matched to a gene. The CDR3 extends over 14 amino acids. CDR3 sequence (DNA): TGTGCCAGCAGTTGGCGAGCGGGGGCCTACGAGCAGTACTTC. This codes for CASSWRAGAYEQYF.

This clonotype was seen a single time. The chain employs TRBV4-1 and TRBJ2-7, with a weak D call TRBD2 (5 bases). The CDR3 spans 14 residues. Trimming shortened V by 4 bases and J by 0 bases, and 10 bases separated the two germline ends. The germline V gene has CDR1 MGHRA and CDR2 YSYEKL. The CDR3 loop reads CASSRETSSYEQYF. CDR3 nucleotide sequence: TGCGCCAGCAGCCGGGAGACGAGCTCCTACGAGCAGTACTTC.

V and J are TRBV7-2 and TRBJ2-1; D might be TRBD1 (6 bases). This CDR3 comprises 14 residues. V gave up 1 base and J gave up 6 bases, with 10 bases separating them. The germline V gene has CDR1 SGHTA and CDR2 FQGNSA. The CDR3 nucleotides are TGTGCCAGCAGCTTAGAGGGGACAACCAATGAGCAGTTCTTC. Amino acid sequence: CASSLEGTTNEQFF.

V and J are TRBV28 and TRBJ2-2; perhaps TRBD2 as D (6 bases). CDR1 is MDHEN and CDR2 is SYDVKM in the germline V gene. The CDR3 is made up of 14 amino acids. Trimming shortened V by 3 bases and J by 4 bases, and 9 bases separated the two germline ends. The CDR3 sequence is CASSLGGVTGELFF. The CDR3 DNA reads TGTGCCAGCAGTTTGGGGGGAGTCACCGGGGAGCTGTTTTTT.

This chain connects TRBV6-1 to TRBJ1-1, with D perhaps matching TRBD1 (6 bases). Trimming stripped 5 bases from V and 8 bases from J, with 15 bases between. Germline V CDR1 and CDR2: MNHNS, SASEGT. The CDR3 totals 13 residues. The CDR3: CASSLVGQPEAFF. In DNA, the CDR3 is TGTGCCAGCAGTCTTGTTGGACAGCCAGAAGCTTTCTTT.

The chain recombines TRBV19 with TRBJ2-7; TRBD2 matches at 12 bases. The CDR3 is 17 residues long. V lost 0 bases and J lost 5; bases outside the gene matches: 8. Germline CDR1 and CDR2: LNHDA and SQIVND (reference sequence). CDR3 loop: CASSIDLTSGSTDEQYF. The CDR3, as DNA: TGTGCCAGTAGTATAGATCTGACTAGCGGGAGTACGGACGAGCAGTACTTC.

This sequence joins TRBV15 and TRBJ1-2; TRBD1 matches at 10 bases. J lost 2 bases, V lost 3 bases, and 6 bases had no gene match. The CDR3 length is 16 residues. Germline V lookup: CDR1 LNHNV, CDR2 YYDKDF (reference sequence). CDR3 loop: CATSRTGQGPNYGYTF. In nucleotides, the CDR3 is TGTGCCACCAGCAGGACGGGACAGGGGCCAAACTATGGCTACACCTTC.

This clonotype was seen only a few times. The V gene is TRBV7-6, the J gene TRBJ2-1, with D unresolved. From germline, CDR1 is SGHVS and CDR2 FNYEAQ. The V end lost 5 bases, the J end lost 2 bases, and 10 bases lay between the germline ends. The CDR3 has 14 residues. CDR3 nucleotide sequence: TGTGCCAGCAGCCGCCGAGCTACCTACAATGAGCAGTTCTTC. It yields the protein CASSRRATYNEQFF.

The J gene is TRBJ2-7, the V gene TRBV28; D might be TRBD1 or TRBD2, each matching 5 bases. This CDR3 contains 14 residues. Per the germline V gene, CDR1 is MDHEN and CDR2 is SYDVKM. Trimming removed 6 bases from V and 12 bases from J, with 24 bases in between. DNA of the CDR3: TGTGCCAGCAGGGGAATTGGGGGATTTGAGACCCGGTACTTC. Amino acids: CASRGIGGFETRYF.

The J gene is TRBJ2-2, the V gene TRBV5-1; possibly TRBD2 for D (5 bases). The CDR3 has 13 residues. CDR1 and CDR2 (germline): SGHRS, YFSETQ. Trimming stripped 4 bases from V and 6 bases from J, with 10 bases between. CDR3 in DNA: TGCGCCAGCAGCCAGGAGGCTCCCGGGGAGCTGTTTTTT. Translation: CASSQEAPGELFF.

This clonotype was found a few times. The gene calls are TRBV20-1 and TRBJ2-7, with 9 bases matching TRBD2. Trimming removed 5 bases from V and 0 bases from J; junction bases left unmatched: 8. CDR1 is DFQATT and CDR2 is SNEGSKA in the germline V gene (reference sequence). This CDR3 spans 15 amino acids. CDR3 protein: CSALPSGVSSYEQYF. The CDR3 nucleotides read TGCAGTGCTCTTCCTAGCGGGGTCAGCTCCTACGAGCAGTACTTC.

The rearrangement uses TRBV10-3 and TRBJ1-2; D is possibly TRBD1 (5 bases). Germline V lookup: CDR1 ENHRY, CDR2 SYGVKD. The V end was cut by 7 bases, the J end by 6 bases, with 15 bases between. The CDR3 spans 13 residues. CDR3 in amino acids: CAITSDILHGYTF. CDR3 in DNA: TGTGCCATCACGTCGGACATTCTCCATGGCTACACCTTC.

To note about this clonotype: Being one base from a much bigger clone, this may be a read error. The rearrangement links TRBV6-1 to TRBJ2-7; the D is unclear. The CDR3 length is 11 residues. The ends were cut back, 2 bases at V and 5 bases at J, with 4 bases in the middle. Germline assignment: CDR1 MNHNS and CDR2 SASEGT. The CDR3 bases are TGTGCCAGCAGTGAAATCCACGAGCAGTACTTC. The encoded protein is CASSEIHEQYF.

The chain has TRBV7-2 and TRBJ2-3; TRBD1 agrees at 9 bases. V dropped 1 base and J dropped 5; count of bases not matched to a gene: 1. This CDR3 is built from 14 residues. Germline V gives CDR1 SGHTA, CDR2 FQGNSA. CDR3 sequence: CASSLDRGRDTQYF. DNA of the CDR3: TGTGCCAGCAGCTTAGACAGGGGGCGAGATACGCAGTATTTT.

This clonotype was found a few times. The chain uses TRBV7-9 and TRBJ2-7; 7 nucleotides align to TRBD1. This CDR3 contains 15 residues. Germline values: CDR1 SEHNR, CDR2 FQNEAQ (reference sequence). The junction had 13 bases not matched to a gene; V was cut back by 5 bases and J by 6 bases. Here the CDR3 DNA reads TGTGCCAGCAGCGGCAGGACAGGATCCGCTTTCGAGCAGTACTTC. It specifies CASSGRTGSAFEQYF.

The chain couples TRBV18 to TRBJ2-1; 14 bases fit TRBD2. This CDR3 spans 16 amino acids. Germline V gene lookup returns CDR1 KGHSH and CDR2 LQKENI. The junction had 4 bases not matched to a gene; V was cut back by 0 bases and J by 9 bases. CDR3 nucleotides: TGTGCCAGCTCACCACCGGGACTAGCGGGAGCAGGTGAGCAGTTCTTC. Translation gives CASSPPGLAGAGEQFF.

In its sample, this clonotype was seen once. The V gene is TRBV28, the J gene TRBJ1-4; 8 bases match TRBD1. CDR1 MDHEN and CDR2 SYDVKM come from the germline V gene. This CDR3 has 15 residues. V shed 3 bases and J 7 bases; nucleotides not matched to a gene: 7. The CDR3: CASSFVDRVGEKLFF. The CDR3 region has the DNA TGTGCCAGCAGTTTCGTGGACAGGGTCGGTGAAAAACTGTTTTTT. Variable domain in full (rest from reference TRBV28 and TRBJ1-4): DVKVTQSSRYLVKRTGEKVFLECVQDMDHENMFWYRQDPGLGLRLIYFSYDVKMKEKGDIPEGYSVSREKKERFSLILESASTNQTSMYLCASSFVDRVGEKLFFGSGTQLSVL.

This sequence joins TRBV11-1 and TRBJ2-7; 7 bases map to TRBD1. Trimming at V came to 7 bases and at J to 5 bases, leaving 8 bases not matched to a gene. Germline V CDR1 and CDR2: SGHAT, FQDESV (reference sequence). The CDR3 sequence is 13 residues long. The DNA of the CDR3 is TGTGCCAGCACGATATCCGGGACAGACGAGCAGTACTTC. It yields the protein CASTISGTDEQYF.

A few counts support this clonotype. V gene TRBV6-4 combines with J gene TRBJ2-1; 8 bases fit TRBD2. Trimming at V came to 2 bases and at J to 5 bases, leaving 5 bases not matched to a gene. This CDR3 region has 15 residues. Germline-derived CDR1 and CDR2 are MRHNA and SNTAGT. For the CDR3, the DNA is TGTGCCAGCAGTGACGGTCTAGCGGGCCACAATGAGCAGTTCTTC. Translating gives CASSDGLAGHNEQFF.

The sample holds a few counts of this clonotype. This chain uses TRBV5-1 with TRBJ2-5; D possibly corresponds to TRBD1 (5 bases). Trimming shortened V by 0 bases and J by 2 bases, and 14 bases separated the two germline ends. The CDR3 has 16 residues. Germline V CDR1 and CDR2: SGHRS, YFSETQ. The chain's CDR3 is CASSLGAGAQQETQYF. CDR3 DNA sequence: TGCGCCAGCAGCTTGGGGGCTGGGGCGCAACAAGAGACCCAGTACTTC.

This clonotype appeared a few times. The CDR3 loop reads CASSQGVYSEQFF. CDR3 bases: TGCGCCAGCAGCCAAGGAGTCTATAGTGAGCAGTTCTTC. This chain uses TRBV4-1 with TRBJ2-1; no definite D call. The CDR3 extends over 13 amino acids. Trimming took off 1 base at V and 9 bases at J, with 10 bases between the two ends. Germline V gives CDR1 MGHRA, CDR2 YSYEKL.

V is TRBV27 and J is TRBJ2-5; D gene unclear. The J call may be wrong; the DNA end is better matched by TRBJ2-7. The germline V gene encodes CDR1 MNHEY and CDR2 SMNVEV (reference sequence). The CDR3 is made up of 12 amino acids. This chain's CDR3 is CASRGMSYEQYF. CDR3 bases: TGTGCCAGCAGAGGGATGAGCTACGAGCAGTACTTC.

Only a few counts were recorded for this clonotype. The V gene is TRBV7-2, the J gene TRBJ1-2; a weak D match, TRBD1 (6 bases). The ends were cut back, 1 base at V and 8 bases at J, with 11 bases in the middle. The CDR3 is made up of 13 amino acids. The germline gives CDR1 SGHTA, CDR2 FQGNSA. For the CDR3, the DNA is TGTGCCAGCAGCTTAGTTTCCCAGGGGGGCTACACCTTC. Translation gives CASSLVSQGGYTF.

The chain combines TRBV12-3 or TRBV12-4 with TRBJ2-1, with 8 bases lining up with TRBD1. The CDR3 consists of 12 residues. J gave up 9 bases and V 7 bases, and 5 bases lay outside the gene matches. The CDR3: CASNAGTGEQFF. The CDR3 DNA is TGTGCCAGCAACGCCGGGACAGGTGAGCAGTTCTTC.

This rearrangement joins TRBV5-1 to TRBJ1-4; a weak D match, TRBD1 (5 bases). The germline V gene has CDR1 SGHRS and CDR2 YFSETQ. The V gene lost 2 bases and the J gene lost 8 bases, with 10 bases spanning the gap. This CDR3 is built from 13 residues. CDR3 sequence (DNA): TGCGCCAGCAGCTTTGATGAGGGGGAAAAACTGTTTTTT. It specifies CASSFDEGEKLFF.

The V call is TRBV29-1, the J call TRBJ2-7; 10 bases are a match to TRBD1. CDR1 is SQVTM and CDR2 is ANQGSEA in the germline V gene. The CDR3 runs 13 residues. Losses at the gene ends were 7 bases for V and 1 base for J; bases not matched to a gene: 4. The CDR3 sequence: CSAKGQGSYEQYF. The CDR3 nucleotides read TGCAGCGCTAAGGGACAGGGGTCCTACGAGCAGTACTTC.

The rearrangement joins TRBV7-9 to TRBJ2-6; D is unresolved. Trimming removed 3 bases from V and 0 bases from J, with 9 bases in between. CDR1 SEHNR and CDR2 FQNEAQ come from the germline V gene (reference sequence). CDR3 length: 16 amino acids. Written as DNA, the CDR3 is TGTGCCAGCAGCTTCTTCAGGATCTCTGGGGCCAACGTCCTGACTTTC. This codes for CASSFFRISGANVLTF.

The chain links TRBV29-1 to TRBJ2-7, with D possibly TRBD1 on 5 matching bases. The V gene's germline CDR1 is SQVTM and CDR2 ANQGSEA. Trimming pared 6 bases from V and 2 bases from J, leaving 11 bases between. CDR3 size: 12 residues. The CDR3 spells CSVRDPAYEQYF. CDR3 coding DNA: TGCAGCGTCAGGGATCCCGCCTACGAGCAGTACTTC.

The rearrangement links TRBV5-5 to TRBJ2-1, with a weak D call TRBD2 (6 bases). Germline CDR1 reads SGHKS; CDR2 reads YYEKEE (reference sequence). The ends were cut back, 4 bases at V and 3 bases at J, with 23 bases in the middle. CDR3 length: 18 residues. The CDR3 bases are TGTGCCAGCAGCCGCACCTCCACTAGCAAGAGGGGCTACAATGAGCAGTTCTTC. As protein: CASSRTSTSKRGYNEQFF.